The rows below give T cell receptor beta chains drawn from one sample of a study of blood T cell repertoires in COVID-19. Profiled with immunoSEQ multiplex PCR; TCRdb holds only in-frame clones, not every one. The sample has over 150,000 clones, roughly 85% seen once. Sequencing was carried out using peripheral blood. These TCRs come from a man aged 50 or older with active or convalescent COVID-19. Each CDR3 is given with its conserved first and last residue. The order of the fields is clone size, V gene, J gene, D gene, CDR3 DNA, CDR3 protein. A D gene is named only where the DNA matches it firmly. The size of a clone is reported for some rows only, either as once, few or many, or as a class for expanded clones.

medium-sized	TRBV7-6	TRBJ1-6	-	TGTGCCAGCAGCTTAGCCCCGGGGATCCCAAATTCACCCCTCCACTTT	CASSLAPGIPNSPLHF
-	TRBV13	TRBJ2-7	-	TGTGCCAGCAGCGTTGGAGGGGGCTTTACCTACGAGCAGTACTTC	CASSVGGGFTYEQYF
-	TRBV6-5	TRBJ2-5	TRBD1	TGTGCCAGCAGTTCGGGACAGGGGGCGTATCAAGAGACCCAGTACTTC	CASSSGQGAYQETQYF
once	TRBV5-4	TRBJ2-7	TRBD2	TGTGCCAGCAGCTTGGCCGGGACTAGAGACTACGAGCAGTACTTC	CASSLAGTRDYEQYF
-	TRBV6-5	TRBJ1-4	-	TGTGCCAGCAGGGGGTTTGGAGGGGAGGATGAAAAACTGTTTTTT	CASRGFGGEDEKLFF
once	TRBV30	TRBJ1-4	-	TGTGCCTGGAGTGGGGACATGTCTAATGAAAAACTGTTTTTT	CAWSGDMSNEKLFF
-	TRBV4-3	TRBJ2-1	TRBD2	TGCGCCAGCAGCCTTTCAGCGGGGGGGTATAGCAATGAGCAGTTCTTC	CASSLSAGGYSNEQFF
-	TRBV28	TRBJ2-7	TRBD1	TGTGCCAGCAAGGGACAGGGGCTCTCTTTACGTCCGTACTTC	CASKGQGLSLRPYF
-	TRBV28	TRBJ2-7	TRBD1	TGTGCCAGCATATTGACAGGGGGCTACGAGCAGTACTTC	CASILTGGYEQYF
-	TRBV5-1	TRBJ2-1	-	TGCGCCAGCAGCGAGAGTCGAACAGGCTACTCCTACAATGAGCAGTTCTTC	CASSESRTGYSYNEQFF
-	TRBV14	TRBJ2-3	-	TGTGCCAGCAGCCAACTCCGGGGGTCCAGCACAGATACGCAGTATTTT	CASSQLRGSSTDTQYF
-	TRBV11-2	TRBJ1-3	-	TGTGCCAGCAGTCGGACATTTGCTGGAAACACCATATATTTT	CASSRTFAGNTIYF